The present TCR beta chain was sequenced within a study of radiation and T cells in renal cell carcinoma. Study outcomes and limitations: Without pretreatment biopsies, baseline tumor clonotype presence was undetermined. From baseline, blood top tumor clonotypes peaked at 2 weeks post-radiation.

Time point defined: blood 2 weeks post-SBRT. Treatment: 15 Gy SBRT to primary tumor, nephrectomy 4 weeks later. Radiation-treated patients gave blood at baseline, week 2 and week 4. The tumor was a clear cell renal cell carcinoma. Repertoires were generated with immunoSEQ multiplex PCR, while TCRdb's copy carries only in-frame clones and drops some. Altogether just under 80,000 clones are present, 80% to 90% being singletons, with the ten largest covering approximately 22%. A word on this clone: Its antigen is unidentified.

Sequenced material: blood, taken from a patient whose treatment included radiotherapy and nephrectomy. The sequence came from a woman aged 45-65 years with renal cell carcinoma.

CDR3 DNA: TGTGCCAGCAGCCCGGATCTCCCAGAGACCCAGTACTTC. Residues: CASSPDLPETQYF. The chain joins TRBV7-2 to TRBJ2-5; D is unresolved. The CDR3 loop spans 13 amino acids. Germline V CDR1 and CDR2: SGHTA, FQGNSA. Trimming took 5 bases from V and 4 from J, leaving 11 bases between them.